One and the same sample provided the 29 T cell receptor beta chains below, sequenced in a study of cytomegalovirus exposure and HLA in healthy donors. This PCR relied on a set of 60 Vbeta primers and 13 Jbeta primers. Repertoires were generated with immunoSEQ multiplex PCR, while TCRdb's copy carries only in-frame clones and drops some. The sample yields approximately 180,000 clones, around 82% seen once. Material: PBMCs. Receptor source: a woman aged 45 to 65 in good health and CMV-seropositive.

The table lists this clone with a count of one. This chain links TRBV6-1 with TRBJ1-1; no clear D. The V end was cut by 3 bases, the J end by 5 bases, with 10 bases between. Germline V gene sequence: CDR1 MNHNS, CDR2 SASEGT. The CDR3 consists of 13 residues. The CDR3 DNA sequence: TGTGCCAGCAGTGAGTTGAGTACGACTGAAGCTTTCTTT. Its translation is CASSELSTTEAFF.

The chain joins TRBV13 to TRBJ2-5; unclear D gene. The germline gives CDR1 PRHDT, CDR2 FYEKMQ (reference sequence). The CDR3 contains 11 residues. Trimming pared 8 bases from V and 2 bases from J, leaving 6 bases between. The CDR3 region has the DNA TGTGCCAGCGGCCAACAAGAGACCCAGTACTTC. Translating it yields CASGQQETQYF.

V is TRBV6-5 and J is TRBJ2-7; 7 bases are shared with TRBD2. After removal of 2 bases from V and 1 base from J, the junction contained 8 bases not matched to a gene. The CDR3 covers 16 residues. Germline V gene lookup returns CDR1 MNHEY and CDR2 SVGAGI. Written as DNA, the CDR3 is TGTGCCAGCAGTTACCCGAAGCAGGGAGGGTCCTACGAGCAGTACTTC. Amino acid sequence: CASSYPKQGGSYEQYF.

CDR3 protein: CASRGTGRNNEQFF. The CDR3 DNA follows: TGTGCCAGCAGGGGGACAGGGAGAAACAATGAGCAGTTCTTC. The chain couples TRBV6-1 to TRBJ2-1; TRBD1 aligns across 9 bases. Trimming at V came to 6 bases and at J to 5 bases, leaving 5 bases not matched to a gene. The germline CDR1 and CDR2 sequences are MNHNS and SASEGT. CDR3 length equals 14 residues.

This chain links TRBV19 with TRBJ1-2, with TRBD1 matching 12 bases. Germline V gives CDR1 LNHDA, CDR2 SQIVND (reference sequence). The CDR3 runs 15 residues. The V gene end was trimmed by 3 bases and the J gene end by 4 bases; junction bases not matched to a gene: 3. CDR3: CASSMGQGAVYGYTF. The CDR3 coding sequence is TGTGCCAGTAGTATGGGACAGGGGGCGGTCTATGGCTACACCTTC.

Regarding this clone: Compared with germline, one end of the junction differs, possibly owing to a read error. The chain carries TRBV7-9 and TRBJ2-5; D not resolved. The germline V gene encodes CDR1 SEHNR and CDR2 FQNEAQ (reference sequence). The CDR3 runs 11 residues. CDR3 DNA sequence: TGTTCCAGCAGCTTCGGAGAGACCCAGTACTTC. Translation: CSSSFGETQYF.

The chain combines TRBV30 with TRBJ1-3; 8 bases fit TRBD1. Germline V gene lookup returns CDR1 GTSNPN and CDR2 SVGIG (reference sequence). The V and J ends lost 4 bases and 2 bases, in that order; junction bases with no gene match: 4. The CDR3 consists of 14 residues. CDR3 sequence: CAWNKQGAGNTIYF. In DNA form, the CDR3 reads TGTGCCTGGAACAAACAGGGGGCTGGAAACACCATATATTTT.

In its sample, this clone was seen a few times. The genes are TRBV27 and TRBJ2-2; 9 nucleotides agree with TRBD2. CDR1 and CDR2 (germline): MNHEY, SMNVEV (reference sequence). This CDR3 has 15 amino acids. Losses at the gene ends were 2 bases for V and 5 bases for J; bases not matched to a gene: 3. The DNA of the CDR3 is TGTGCCAGCAGTTTAAGGCTAGCGGGGACCGGGGAGCTGTTTTTT. This translates into CASSLRLAGTGELFF.

The J gene is TRBJ2-2, the V gene TRBV6-4; TRBD2 matches 7 bases. The CDR3 contains 14 residues. J was trimmed by 2 bases and V by 5 bases; bases with no gene match: 2. The germline gives CDR1 MRHNA, CDR2 SNTAGT. The CDR3 is CASSSGENTGELFF. The CDR3 DNA reads TGTGCCAGCAGTAGCGGGGAAAACACCGGGGAGCTGTTTTTT.

The chain employs TRBV19 and TRBJ2-7; D perhaps matches TRBD2 (5 bases). Germline loops: CDR1 LNHDA, CDR2 SQIVND (reference sequence). The CDR3 length is 13 residues. The V end was cut by 9 bases, the J end by 0 bases, with 12 bases between. The chain's CDR3 is CASSEGGSYEQYF. The DNA for the CDR3 is TGTGCCAGCTCCGAGGGTGGCTCCTACGAGCAGTACTTC. The whole variable domain, filled in from reference TRBV19 and TRBJ2-7, reads DGGITQSPKYLFRKEGQNVTLSCEQNLNHDAMYWYRQDPGQGLRLIYYSQIVNDFQKGDIAEGYSVSREKKESFPLTVTSAQKNPTAFYLCASSEGGSYEQYFGPGTRLTVT.

The chain combines TRBV6-1 with TRBJ1-6; TRBD1 might be the D (6 bases). Germline V gives CDR1 MNHNS, CDR2 SASEGT. V dropped 6 bases and J dropped 7 bases, with 16 bases sitting between them. The CDR3 totals 15 residues. This CDR3 reads CASRQNRDRNSPLHF. CDR3 bases: TGTGCCAGCAGGCAAAACAGGGACCGGAATTCACCCCTCCACTTT.

The rearrangement uses TRBV7-3 and TRBJ2-3; TRBD2 matches 11 bases. Germline assignment: CDR1 SGHTA and CDR2 FQGTGA. The CDR3 length is 16 residues. Trimming removed 5 bases from V and 5 bases from J; junction bases left unmatched: 9. The DNA of the CDR3 is TGTGCCAGCAGCCTGAAACTAGCGGGGGTTAAAGATACGCAGTATTTT. Encoded protein: CASSLKLAGVKDTQYF.

The chain joins TRBV10-1 to TRBJ1-1, with a possible D match to TRBD1 (5 bases). CDR1 is WNHNN, CDR2 SYGVQD, per germline (reference sequence). This CDR3 has 13 amino acids. V was shortened by 2 bases and J by 5 bases, with 9 bases between the two germline ends. The CDR3: CASSEAGLTEAFF. The CDR3 region has the DNA TGCGCCAGCAGTGAGGCAGGGTTAACTGAAGCTTTCTTT.

The chain links TRBV2 to TRBJ1-3; 10 positions match TRBD1. J gave up 4 bases and V 6 bases, and 9 bases lay outside the gene matches. Germline-derived CDR1 and CDR2 are SNHLY and FYNNEI. The CDR3 has 16 residues. CDR3 sequence (DNA): TGTGCCAGCAGACCCTGGGGACAGGGGTCGGGAAACACCATATATTTT. The encoded protein is CASRPWGQGSGNTIYF.

J is TRBJ2-5 and V is TRBV7-9, with TRBD2 identical over 12 bases. This CDR3 contains 14 residues. Germline V CDR1 and CDR2: SEHNR, FQNEAQ (reference sequence). Trimming at V came to 6 bases and at J to 4 bases, leaving 3 bases not matched to a gene. CDR3 sequence (DNA): TGTGCCAGCAGGATACTAGCGGGGGGAGAGACCCAGTACTTC. Translated, it gives CASRILAGGETQYF.

The chain joins TRBV11-2 to TRBJ2-3; D unclear. CDR3 length equals 14 residues. Trimming took off 0 bases at V and 5 bases at J, with 9 bases between the two ends. Germline-derived CDR1 and CDR2 are SGHAT and FQNNGV. CDR3 bases: TGTGCCAGCAGCTTAGATGTTGGAGAAGATACGCAGTATTTT. Protein product: CASSLDVGEDTQYF.

This clone was detected many times. V and J are TRBV9 and TRBJ1-1, with 10 bases fitting TRBD1. The V segment lost 4 bases and the J segment 4 bases; nucleotides outside the gene matches: 7. This CDR3 comprises 15 residues. Germline V gives CDR1 SGDLS, CDR2 YYNGEE. CDR3 sequence (DNA): TGTGCCAGCAGCCCACAGGACAGGGGGGCCACTGAAGCTTTCTTT. Its protein is CASSPQDRGATEAFF. Complete variable domain (other parts from reference TRBV9 and TRBJ1-1): DSGVTQTPKHLITATGQRVTLRCSPRSGDLSVYWYQQSLDQGLQFLIQYYNGEERAKGNILERFSAQQFPDLHSELNLSSLELGDSALYFCASSPQDRGATEAFFGQGTRLTVV.

The V gene is TRBV11-3, the J gene TRBJ2-2; 7 bases align to TRBD1. Germline V gene data show CDR1 as SGHNT and CDR2 as YENEEA. This CDR3 has 15 amino acids. The junction had 5 bases not matched to a gene; V was cut back by 5 bases and J by 2 bases. DNA for the CDR3: TGTGCCAGCAGCCCCGGGACAGTAAACACCGGGGAGCTGTTTTTT. This sequence encodes CASSPGTVNTGELFF.

The chain couples TRBV30 to TRBJ2-2, with 8 bases matching TRBD2. The CDR3 spans 14 residues. J was trimmed by 7 bases and V by 1 base; bases with no gene match: 5. Germline CDR1 reads GTSNPN; CDR2 reads SVGIG (reference sequence). CDR3 DNA: TGTGCCTGGAGTGGCGGGGGGATGATCGGGGAGCTGTTTTTT. It specifies CAWSGGGMIGELFF.

The chain recombines TRBV7-3 with TRBJ2-7, with D possibly being TRBD1 (6 bases). This CDR3 comprises 13 residues. Germline CDR1 SGHTA, CDR2 FQGTGA. The V gene lost 5 bases and the J gene lost 7 bases, with 15 bases spanning the gap. As DNA, the CDR3 is TGTGCCAGCAGCCCCTCAGGGGCTGGGGAGCAGTACTTC. As protein: CASSPSGAGEQYF.

The genes are TRBV5-6 and TRBJ2-1; 10 positions agree with TRBD2. The V gene's germline CDR1 is SGHDT and CDR2 YYEEEE. This CDR3 is 16 amino acids long. With V trimmed by 0 bases and J by 3 bases, 3 bases remained unmatched. CDR3 amino acids: CASSLGVAGGYNEQFF. The CDR3 DNA sequence: TGTGCCAGCAGCTTGGGGGTAGCGGGGGGCTACAATGAGCAGTTCTTC. Complete variable domain (other parts from reference TRBV5-6 and TRBJ2-1): DAGVTQSPTHLIKTRGQQVTLRCSPKSGHDTVSWYQQALGQGPQFIFQYYEEEERQRGNFPDRFSGHQFPNYSSELNVNALLLGDSALYLCASSLGVAGGYNEQFFGPGTRLTVL.

The V and J genes are TRBV14 and TRBJ2-2; maybe TRBD1 (5 bases). This CDR3 is 14 amino acids long. The germline V gene encodes CDR1 SGHDN and CDR2 FVKESK. V lost 5 bases and J lost 2, with 9 bases in between. The CDR3 sequence is CASSLDINTGELFF. Written as DNA, the CDR3 is TGTGCCAGCAGCTTGGACATAAACACCGGGGAGCTGTTTTTT.

This clone showed up just once. The J gene is TRBJ1-2, the V gene TRBV6-5; weak D call: TRBD1 (6 bases). Trimming stripped 6 bases from V and 9 bases from J, with 17 bases between. The length of the CDR3 is 13 residues. Germline V CDR1 and CDR2: MNHEY, SVGAGI. DNA for the CDR3: TGTGCCAGCAGCTCCAACACAGGGCAAAGCTACACCTTC. Residues: CASSSNTGQSYTF.

The V and J genes are TRBV10-1 and TRBJ2-1; 10 bases map to TRBD2. V lost 3 bases to trimming and J lost 6 bases; unmatched junction nucleotides: 5. Germline CDR1 and CDR2: WNHNN and SYGVQD (reference sequence). CDR3 length: 15 residues. CDR3 sequence reads: CASSDHERGGNEQFF. CDR3 DNA sequence: TGCGCCAGCAGTGACCACGAGCGGGGGGGCAATGAGCAGTTCTTC.

The chain uses TRBV11-1 and TRBJ2-7; D perhaps matches TRBD1 (5 bases). V dropped 3 bases and J dropped 2 bases, with 11 bases sitting between them. Germline assignment: CDR1 SGHAT and CDR2 FQDESV (reference sequence). The CDR3 runs 14 residues. DNA of the CDR3: TGTGCCAGCAGCTTCGCTGACAGAACCTACGAGCAGTACTTC. Residues: CASSFADRTYEQYF.

This clone appeared a single time. The chain couples TRBV5-1 to TRBJ2-1; 12 bases line up with TRBD2. CDR3 length equals 14 residues. CDR1 SGHRS and CDR2 YFSETQ come from the germline V gene. J was trimmed by 5 bases and V by 8 bases; bases with no gene match: 5. The CDR3 DNA follows: TGCGCCAGTACCCTAGCGGGGGGGAACAATGAGCAGTTCTTC. It specifies CASTLAGGNNEQFF.

V and J are TRBV6-6 and TRBJ2-3; TRBD2 might be the D (5 bases). The CDR3 sequence is 13 residues long. The germline V gene encodes CDR1 MNHNY and CDR2 SVGAGI (reference sequence). V shed 6 bases and J shed 6 bases, with 13 bases lying between them. The CDR3 reads CASREGAGDTQYF. DNA of the CDR3: TGTGCCAGCAGAGAGGGTGCTGGGGATACGCAGTATTTT.

The gene calls are TRBV10-3 and TRBJ2-2, with 12 bases aligning to TRBD1. The CDR3 has 17 amino acids. The trim removed 10 bases at V and 4 bases at J, leaving 13 bases unmatched. Looked up from germline, CDR1 is ENHRY and CDR2 is SYGVKD. The DNA for the CDR3 is TGTGCCACTTTGGGACAGGGGGCTCAACTCAGCACCGGGGAGCTGTTTTTT. It encodes CATLGQGAQLSTGELFF.

V is TRBV6-5 and J is TRBJ2-7, with 7 bases that match TRBD1. The length of the CDR3 is 15 residues. V shed 0 bases and J 5 bases; nucleotides not matched to a gene: 7. The germline V gene has CDR1 MNHEY and CDR2 SVGAGI. CDR3 nucleotide sequence: TGTGCCAGCAGTTACTCCAGGGGGAGCAAGAACGAGCAGTACTTC. Encoded protein: CASSYSRGSKNEQYF.